These 10 T cell receptor beta chains share one sample of origin, sequenced in a study of Tregs in tolerant kidney transplant recipients. Profiled with immunoSEQ multiplex PCR; TCRdb holds only in-frame clones, not every one. Here the sample spans about 240,000 clones, roughly 80% being singletons. Material: CD4+ T cells from blood. Receptors were obtained from a human donor in good health.

The chain uses TRBV2 and TRBJ2-2, with TRBD2 matching over 10 bases. V dropped 6 bases and J dropped 2; count of bases not matched to a gene: 3. Germline-derived CDR1 and CDR2 are SNHLY and FYNNEI. This CDR3 spans 15 amino acids. The DNA of the CDR3 is TGTGCCAGCAGGCTAGCGGGAGTAAACACCGGGGAGCTGTTTTTT. Protein product: CASRLAGVNTGELFF.

This chain's CDR3 is CASSGLLALEGYEQYF. In DNA form, the CDR3 reads TGCGCCAGCAGCGGATTACTAGCTCTTGAAGGCTACGAGCAGTACTTC. This chain connects TRBV5-1 to TRBJ2-7, with D perhaps matching TRBD2 (6 bases). The V gene lost 4 bases and the J gene lost 3 bases, with 20 bases spanning the gap. The length of the CDR3 is 16 residues. Germline CDR1 reads SGHRS; CDR2 reads YFSETQ.

This chain uses TRBV7-2 with TRBJ1-4, with a weak D call TRBD1 (6 bases). The V end was cut by 3 bases, the J end by 8 bases, with 13 bases between. This CDR3 comprises 14 residues. Germline V gene data show CDR1 as SGHTA and CDR2 as FQGNSA. The CDR3 DNA is TGTGCCAGCAGCTTCTCAGGGGCAAGGGAAAAACTGTTTTTT. Protein sequence: CASSFSGAREKLFF.

This clone was recorded a few times. J is TRBJ2-2 and V is TRBV2, with a possible D match to TRBD1 (7 bases). Germline-derived CDR1 and CDR2 are SNHLY and FYNNEI. The V end was cut by 6 bases, the J end by 7 bases, with 18 bases between. This CDR3 has 15 amino acids. CDR3 nucleotides: TGTGCCAGCAGGAACGAAGGGACAGCGGGCGGGGAGCTGTTTTTT. Protein: CASRNEGTAGGELFF.

The rearrangement uses TRBV14 and TRBJ2-3; D might be TRBD1 (6 bases). CDR3 length: 16 residues. Trimming took 3 bases from V and 0 from J, leaving 13 bases between them. Germline V gene data show CDR1 as SGHDN and CDR2 as FVKESK. The CDR3 protein is CASSQGTLISTDTQYF. The CDR3 DNA reads as TGTGCCAGCAGCCAGGGGACACTGATTAGCACAGATACGCAGTATTTT.

This chain links TRBV10-3 with TRBJ2-5, with 8 bases aligning to TRBD1. The CDR3 runs to 16 residues. V shed 2 bases and J 2 bases; nucleotides not matched to a gene: 7. Per germline, CDR1 ENHRY and CDR2 SYGVKD. CDR3 DNA: TGTGCCATCAGTGAGCAACCGGGACAGGTTCAAGAGACCCAGTACTTC. Its translation: CAISEQPGQVQETQYF.

The CDR3 DNA reads as TGTGCCAGTAGTAAATCCGGGACAGGGAGTGAAAAACTGTTTTTT. This encodes CASSKSGTGSEKLFF. The J gene is TRBJ1-4, the V gene TRBV19; 9 bases fit TRBD1. CDR3 length: 15 amino acids. Germline V CDR1 and CDR2: LNHDA, SQIVND (reference sequence). V shed 4 bases, J shed 7 bases, and the junction held 7 bases outside the gene matches.

V gene TRBV13 combines with J gene TRBJ2-7; 8 bases map to TRBD1. The CDR3 consists of 19 residues. J gave up 1 base and V 5 bases, and 19 bases lay outside the gene matches. Germline values: CDR1 PRHDT, CDR2 FYEKMQ (reference sequence). The CDR3 DNA reads TGTGCCAGCAGCCTAAAGGCCCTCTTTGGGACAGGATGGTCCTACGAGCAGTACTTC. Translating it yields CASSLKALFGTGWSYEQYF.

This clone was detected only a few times. Different DNA sequences within this sample yield the same CDR3. This rearrangement joins TRBV7-9 to TRBJ2-7; 12 bases map to TRBD2. The CDR3 loop spans 15 amino acids. Germline V CDR1 and CDR2: SEHNR, FQNEAQ (reference sequence). With V trimmed by 4 bases and J by 3 bases, 4 bases remained unmatched. For the CDR3, the DNA is TGTGCCAGCAGCTCTGGACTAGCGGGAAACTACGAGCAGTACTTC. Translated: CASSSGLAGNYEQYF.

The chain has TRBV6-5 and TRBJ2-2; TRBD1 aligns across 11 bases. J gave up 5 bases and V 2 bases, and 4 bases lay outside the gene matches. The germline V gene has CDR1 MNHEY and CDR2 SVGAGI. The length of the CDR3 is 16 residues. The CDR3 DNA sequence: TGTGCCAGCAGTTACCGGGACAGGGGGGAAACCGGGGAGCTGTTTTTT. As protein: CASSYRDRGETGELFF.